This TCR beta chain derives from a study of cytomegalovirus exposure and HLA in healthy donors. Study outcomes and limitations: In a later analysis, TCR beta V- and J-gene trimming showed a link to a missense DCLRE1C variant. Cytomegalovirus-associated TCR beta chains were listed, numbering 150 to 200.

With 60 Vbeta and 13 Jbeta primers, the PCR was carried out. Clones were sequenced by immunoSEQ multiplex PCR, and TCRdb holds only the in-frame ones, with some missing. The profile shows about 110,000 clones, 82% of them singletons. The CDR3 contains 16 residues. The germline V and J ends were trimmed by 1 base and 2 bases, with 15 bases remaining between them. The germline gives CDR1 SGHRS, CDR2 YFSETQ. This clone was picked up a small number of times. Its specificity is unknown. V gene TRBV5-1 combines with J gene TRBJ1-2, with D possibly matching TRBD1 (6 bases). This clonotype was obtained from a man under 40 in good health and CMV-seropositive. The sequenced material came from PBMCs. In DNA, the CDR3 is TGCGCCAGCAGCTTGACCACAGGGATCTCCAACTATGGCTACACCTTC. As protein: CASSLTTGISNYGYTF.